Following are 32 T cell receptor beta chains from one sample sequenced in a study of memory CD4+ T cells and cytomegalovirus serostatus. Sequencing used immunoSEQ multiplex PCR; TCRdb keeps in-frame clones, though not all of them. The table has tens of thousands of clones, around 76% seen once. The sort gate was single viable CD3+CD4+CD8-CD45RO+ cells for memory CD4+ T cells. Material for sequencing was memory CD4+ T cells from blood. The receptors originated from an adult in good health and CMV-seropositive.

This clone appeared a few times. The V call is TRBV19, the J call TRBJ1-1; perhaps TRBD1 as D (5 bases). V was trimmed by 3 bases and J by 1 base, leaving 12 bases between them. The CDR3 loop spans 15 amino acids. Germline V gene lookup returns CDR1 LNHDA and CDR2 SQIVND (reference sequence). The CDR3 DNA sequence: TGTGCCAGTAGTATTAGAGGGGAGAAGAACACTGAAGCTTTCTTT. Translation gives CASSIRGEKNTEAFF.

CDR3 sequence reads: CASSQENDQETQYF. The DNA for the CDR3 is TGTGCCAGCAGCCAAGAAAACGACCAAGAGACCCAGTACTTC. V is TRBV4-2 and J is TRBJ2-5; D is unclear. The CDR3 extends over 14 amino acids. Germline CDR1 is LGHNA and CDR2 is YNFKEQ. Trimming left V 0 bases short and J 0 bases short, with 5 bases between.

This chain joins TRBV29-1 and TRBJ2-3; D is ambiguous. V lost 8 bases to trimming and J lost 6 bases, with 12 bases between them. Looked up from germline, CDR1 is SQVTM and CDR2 is ANQGSEA. The CDR3 consists of 11 residues. CDR3 in DNA: TGCAGCTTCGCGGTTTCTGATACGCAGTATTTT. Amino acid sequence: CSFAVSDTQYF.

The count of this clone is one. This chain links TRBV5-1 with TRBJ1-4; no clear D. Per the germline V gene, CDR1 is SGHRS and CDR2 is YFSETQ. CDR3 length: 14 residues. Trimming took off 5 bases at V and 0 bases at J, with 8 bases between the two ends. CDR3 coding DNA: TGCGCCAGCAGTTCTGCGGCAACTAATGAAAAACTGTTTTTT. It is translated as CASSSAATNEKLFF.

The chain employs TRBV7-9 and TRBJ2-5; perhaps TRBD2 as D (5 bases). The CDR3 spans 14 residues. Trimming took off 7 bases at V and 3 bases at J, with 15 bases between the two ends. CDR1 and CDR2 (germline): SEHNR, FQNEAQ (reference sequence). The CDR3 nucleotides are TGTGCCAGCACCCTCCCGGGGAGTGAAGAGACCCAGTACTTC. Its translation: CASTLPGSEETQYF.

The V gene is TRBV2, the J gene TRBJ2-1; 14 nucleotides match TRBD2. J was trimmed by 6 bases and V by 6 bases; bases with no gene match: 10. The germline V gene has CDR1 SNHLY and CDR2 FYNNEI. The CDR3 is made up of 17 amino acids. The CDR3 sequence: CASRRPTGTSGGNEQFF. CDR3 nucleotides: TGTGCCAGCAGACGTCCAACCGGGACTAGCGGGGGCAATGAGCAGTTCTTC. The whole variable domain, remainder taken from reference TRBV2 and TRBJ2-1, is EPEVTQTPSHQVTQMGQEVILRCVPISNHLYFYWYRQILGQKVEFLVSFYNNEISEKSEIFDDQFSVERPDGSNFTLKIRSTKLEDSAMYFCASRRPTGTSGGNEQFFGPGTRLTVL.

This clone occurred once. The genes are TRBV5-6 and TRBJ2-5; maybe TRBD2 (5 bases). CDR1 and CDR2 from the germline V gene are SGHDT and YYEEEE. The CDR3 sequence is 17 residues long. The V end was cut by 1 base, the J end by 5 bases, with 21 bases between. The CDR3 spells CASSLFGRGSMWETQYF. The CDR3, as DNA: TGTGCCAGCAGCTTGTTCGGTCGGGGTTCTATGTGGGAGACCCAGTACTTC.

This chain links TRBV27 with TRBJ1-5, with 7 bases fitting TRBD1. The CDR3 runs to 15 residues. Unmatched junction bases numbered 4, after V lost 5 bases and J lost 0 bases. CDR1 and CDR2 from the germline V gene are MNHEY and SMNVEV (reference sequence). CDR3 DNA sequence: TGTGCCAGCAGTGTGGGACAGTTTAGCAATCAGCCCCAGCATTTT. Residues: CASSVGQFSNQPQHF.

The V gene is TRBV7-2, the J gene TRBJ2-7, with D possibly TRBD2 on 6 matching bases. Germline V CDR1 and CDR2: SGHTA, FQGNSA. The V end was cut by 0 bases, the J end by 2 bases, with 14 bases between. This CDR3 comprises 16 residues. DNA for the CDR3: TGTGCCAGCAGCTTAGCGTCGGAGGGAGGCACCTACGAGCAGTACTTC. It translates to CASSLASEGGTYEQYF. The variable domain in full, with the rest retrieved from reference TRBV7-2 and TRBJ2-7, is GAGVSQSPSNKVTEKGKDVELRCDPISGHTALYWYRQSLGQGLEFLIYFQGNSAPDKSGLPSDRFSAERTGGSVSTLTIQRTQQEDSAVYLCASSLASEGGTYEQYFGPGTRLTVT.

The V and J genes are TRBV4-2 and TRBJ1-6; 10 nucleotides line up with TRBD1. Germline values: CDR1 LGHNA, CDR2 YNFKEQ. The CDR3 has 18 amino acids. The V gene end was trimmed by 0 bases and the J gene end by 10 bases; junction bases not matched to a gene: 12. CDR3 DNA sequence: TGTGCCAGCAGCCAAGATGGAGCAGGGACAGGGGAGGACTCACCCCTCCACTTT. This gives the protein CASSQDGAGTGEDSPLHF.

The count of this clone is one. The V gene is TRBV5-1, the J gene TRBJ1-2; the match to TRBD1 covers 11 bases. The V gene's germline CDR1 is SGHRS and CDR2 YFSETQ. With 1 base clipped from V and 1 base from J, the junction kept 6 bases outside the gene matches. The CDR3 spans 17 residues. This chain's CDR3 is CASSLWAGTGGNYGYTF. The DNA of the CDR3 is TGCGCCAGCAGCTTGTGGGCCGGGACAGGGGGTAACTATGGCTACACCTTC.

The rearrangement uses TRBV4-2 and TRBJ2-1; 8 bases fit TRBD2. The CDR3 is made up of 15 amino acids. Germline CDR1 and CDR2: LGHNA and YNFKEQ. With V trimmed by 5 bases and J by 5 bases, 8 bases remained unmatched. The CDR3 reads CASSKNLAGDNEQFF. CDR3 bases: TGTGCCAGCAGCAAGAATCTAGCGGGTGACAATGAGCAGTTCTTC.

The table lists this clone with a count of one. The chain uses TRBV5-1 and TRBJ2-7, with a weak D call TRBD2 (5 bases). V was cut by 1 base and J by 0 bases, with 8 bases left in between. Germline lookup yields CDR1 SGHRS and CDR2 YFSETQ. There are 14 residues in the CDR3. For the CDR3, the DNA is TGCGCCAGCAGCTTGCAGCGGAACTCCTACGAGCAGTACTTC. As protein: CASSLQRNSYEQYF. The variable domain in full, completed from reference TRBV5-1 and TRBJ2-7, reads KAGVTQTPRYLIKTRGQQVTLSCSPISGHRSVSWYQQTPGQGLQFLFEYFSETQRNKGNFPGRFSGRQFSNSRSEMNVSTLELGDSALYLCASSLQRNSYEQYFGPGTRLTVT.

The chain recombines TRBV6-5 with TRBJ2-3; 8 nucleotides align to TRBD1. The germline gives CDR1 MNHEY, CDR2 SVGAGI. There are 14 residues in the CDR3. V was clipped by 5 bases and J by 4 bases; unmatched bases: 5. This CDR3 is CASSPGQGADTQYF. CDR3 coding DNA: TGTGCCAGCAGTCCTGGACAGGGCGCAGATACGCAGTATTTT.

In DNA, the CDR3 is TGTGCCAGCAGTCGGGACACCGTTACCGGGGAGCTGTTTTTT. It codes for CASSRDTVTGELFF. This chain uses TRBV6-1 with TRBJ2-2, with a possible D match to TRBD1 (6 bases). The CDR3 spans 14 residues. Germline V CDR1 and CDR2: MNHNS, SASEGT. With 5 bases removed from V and 5 bases from J, the gap between germline ends came to 12 bases.

This rearrangement joins TRBV7-9 to TRBJ2-1, with TRBD2 matching over 10 bases. V lost 4 bases, J lost 7 bases, and 7 bases stayed unmatched. The CDR3 totals 15 residues. Germline V gene data show CDR1 as SEHNR and CDR2 as FQNEAQ (reference sequence). In DNA, the CDR3 is TGTGCCAGCAGCTGGACTAGCGGCTGGAGGAATGAGCAGTTCTTC. Encoded protein: CASSWTSGWRNEQFF. Supplemented by reference TRBV7-9 and TRBJ2-1, the full variable domain reads DTGVSQNPRHKITKRGQNVTFRCDPISEHNRLYWYRQTLGQGPEFLTYFQNEAQLEKSRLLSDRFSAERPKGSFSTLEIQRTEQGDSAMYLCASSWTSGWRNEQFFGPGTRLTVL.

The genes are TRBV5-4 and TRBJ2-7; maybe TRBD2 (5 bases). V lost 4 bases, J lost 2 bases, and 13 bases lay in between. The V gene's germline CDR1 is SGHNT and CDR2 YYREEE (reference sequence). This CDR3 has 14 amino acids. CDR3 DNA: TGTGCCAGCAGCCATTCACTAGTGCCCTACGAGCAGTACTTC. Encoded protein: CASSHSLVPYEQYF.

This clone was observed once. Germline and junction disagree at one end, which may indicate a read error. The chain employs TRBV7-7 and TRBJ2-5; D remains unclear. The CDR3 totals 14 residues. Germline V CDR1 and CDR2: SSHAT, FNYEAQ (reference sequence). The CDR3 region is CASSFAPVGETQYF. CDR3 in DNA: TGTGCTAGCAGCTTCGCGCCCGTCGGGGAGACCCAGTACTTC.

This rearrangement joins TRBV5-6 to TRBJ1-3, with D tentatively TRBD1 (6 bases). Trimming removed 2 bases from V and 3 bases from J, with 12 bases in between. The CDR3 spans 15 residues. Germline V CDR1 and CDR2: SGHDT, YYEEEE. The CDR3, as DNA: TGTGCCAGCAGCTTCCTGGACAGCCGTGGAAACACCATATATTTT. It codes for CASSFLDSRGNTIYF.

The chain recombines TRBV28 with TRBJ1-1; 7 bases map to TRBD1. Germline V gene data show CDR1 as MDHEN and CDR2 as SYDVKM. After removal of 6 bases from V and 4 bases from J, the junction contained 11 bases not matched to a gene. The CDR3 sequence is 15 residues long. CDR3 coding DNA: TGTGCCAGCAGACCCACCGACAGGGTGAGCACTGAAGCTTTCTTT. Translated: CASRPTDRVSTEAFF.

The V and J genes are TRBV7-9 and TRBJ1-2; D is undetermined. The V and J ends lost 5 bases and 4 bases respectively, with 11 bases between them. The CDR3 consists of 13 residues. The germline V gene has CDR1 SEHNR and CDR2 FQNEAQ (reference sequence). The CDR3 region is CASSPGGSYGYTF. As DNA, the CDR3 is TGTGCCAGCAGCCCCGGAGGGAGCTATGGCTACACCTTC.

The chain combines TRBV6-4 with TRBJ2-1; TRBD2 is a possible D gene (6 bases). This CDR3 contains 15 residues. Trimming stripped 8 bases from V and 1 base from J, with 15 bases between. Germline V gene lookup returns CDR1 MRHNA and CDR2 SNTAGT. Here the CDR3 reads CASSEGRESYNEQFF. DNA of the CDR3: TGTGCCAGCTCAGAAGGGCGGGAATCCTACAATGAGCAGTTCTTC.

V gene TRBV7-9 combines with J gene TRBJ1-2; D is unresolved. The V end lost 9 bases, the J end lost 4 bases, and 18 bases lay between the germline ends. The CDR3 is 14 amino acids. Germline V gene sequence: CDR1 SEHNR, CDR2 FQNEAQ (reference sequence). CDR3 residues: CASRPGGETYGYTF. The CDR3 region has the DNA TGTGCCAGTCGTCCAGGCGGAGAGACCTATGGCTACACCTTC. The variable domain in full, with the rest retrieved from reference TRBV7-9 and TRBJ1-2, is DTGVSQNPRHKITKRGQNVTFRCDPISEHNRLYWYRQTLGQGPEFLTYFQNEAQLEKSRLLSDRFSAERPKGSFSTLEIQRTEQGDSAMYLCASRPGGETYGYTFGSGTRLTVV.

This clone came up a few times. The chain combines TRBV19 with TRBJ2-2, with TRBD1 identical over 7 bases. The CDR3 runs 15 residues. Germline loops: CDR1 LNHDA, CDR2 SQIVND (reference sequence). V gave up 4 bases and J gave up 4 bases; unmatched junction bases: 6. The CDR3 DNA reads as TGTGCCAGTAGTACTGGGACAGCGGCCACCGGGGAGCTGTTTTTT. Translating gives CASSTGTAATGELFF.

This clone has a single count. The rearrangement joins TRBV18 to TRBJ1-3; D is possibly TRBD1 (5 bases). The CDR3 covers 14 residues. V was pared by 0 bases and J by 8 bases, with 11 bases between. Germline V lookup: CDR1 KGHSH, CDR2 LQKENI. Here the CDR3 reads CASSPPAGLDTIYF. The DNA of the CDR3 is TGTGCCAGCTCACCACCGGCAGGGTTAGACACCATATATTTT.

V gene TRBV10-1 combines with J gene TRBJ2-3; no reliable D call. Germline values: CDR1 WNHNN, CDR2 SYGVQD (reference sequence). V lost 8 bases, J lost 1 base, and 1 base lay in between. The CDR3 extends over 10 amino acids. Here the CDR3 reads CASRTDTQYF. DNA for the CDR3: TGCGCCAGCCGCACAGATACGCAGTATTTT.

The chain uses TRBV6-6 and TRBJ2-1, with a possible D match to TRBD1 (6 bases). From germline, CDR1 is MNHNY and CDR2 SVGAGI (reference sequence). Trimming removed 3 bases from V and 9 bases from J, with 15 bases in between. This CDR3 comprises 14 residues. DNA for the CDR3: TGTGCCAGCAGTTATGCACGTACAGGGTTTGAGCAGTTCTTC. Translation: CASSYARTGFEQFF.

The chain combines TRBV19 with TRBJ1-5; 7 bases match TRBD1. The germline V gene has CDR1 LNHDA and CDR2 SQIVND (reference sequence). V trimming: 6 bases; J trimming: 4 bases; junction bases outside the gene matches: 9. The CDR3 runs 15 residues. This CDR3 is CASRDGGQPNQPQHF. The CDR3 DNA follows: TGTGCCAGTAGGGACGGGGGACAGCCAAATCAGCCCCAGCATTTT.

This clone came up once. The chain carries TRBV5-1 and TRBJ1-2, with D hard to call. The CDR3 length is 15 residues. The V gene lost 4 bases and the J gene lost 8 bases, with 21 bases spanning the gap. CDR1 SGHRS and CDR2 YFSETQ come from the germline V gene. This CDR3 is CASSNMGSNSLGYTF. In DNA, the CDR3 is TGCGCCAGCAGCAATATGGGGTCCAATTCACTAGGCTACACCTTC.

This chain connects TRBV5-8 to TRBJ1-1; no clear D. The ends were cut back, 2 bases at V and 3 bases at J, with 11 bases in the middle. This CDR3 region has 14 residues. Germline CDR1 reads SGHTS; CDR2 reads YDEGEE. CDR3 region: CASSLEYGYTEAFF. The DNA of the CDR3 is TGTGCCAGCAGCTTAGAATACGGTTACACTGAAGCTTTCTTT.

V is TRBV5-8 and J is TRBJ2-3, with D hard to call. CDR1 is SGHTS and CDR2 is YDEGEE in the germline V gene. This CDR3 spans 13 amino acids. The V gene lost 0 bases and the J gene lost 1 base, with 3 bases spanning the gap. This CDR3 reads CASSLGRTDTQYF. The CDR3 bases are TGTGCCAGCAGCTTGGGCCGCACAGATACGCAGTATTTT.

This chain uses TRBV6-1 with TRBJ1-5; a possible D gene is TRBD1 (6 bases). V lost 10 bases and J 6 bases, leaving 19 bases between the germline ends. Germline CDR1 reads MNHNS; CDR2 reads SASEGT. This CDR3 spans 14 amino acids. CDR3 DNA: TGTGCCACCACGAGGGGGGTCGGCAGTCAGCCCCAGCATTTT. Translated: CATTRGVGSQPQHF.